Ten or more counts support the clone carrying this T cell receptor beta chain. What it binds is unknown. One entry per CDR3 protein results from TCRdb running MiXCR on the RT-PCR reads. The data hold over 300,000 distinct CDR3 sequences, with 21% observed a single time. This specimen belongs to a study of response to subunit inactivated influenza vaccine. The study's findings and limits: Authors proposed each seasonal influenza vaccination draws in few new T cells.

Sequenced material: PBMCs from blood, taken approximately 20 months after vaccination. The TCR was taken from a man between 50 and 75 years old who received an inactivated influenza vaccine.

CDR3 protein: CASSSLKGPRGNYGYTF. The CDR3 coding sequence is TGTGCCAGCAGCTCGTTAAAGGGGCCCCGGGGCAACTATGGCTACACCTTC. V gene TRBV7-2 combines with J gene TRBJ1-2; possible D gene TRBD1, 5 bases. The CDR3 has 17 amino acids. The germline V gene encodes CDR1 SGHTA and CDR2 FQGNSA. The V gene lost 4 bases and the J gene lost 2 bases, with 20 bases spanning the gap.